The 9 T cell receptor beta chains given below trace back to one sample, sequenced in a study of blood T cells in healthy people across ages. The authors ran a second PCR of about 7 to 12 cycles using a sample-barcoded 5' primer and a J-beta primer mix. TCRdb passed the 5' RACE reads through MiXCR, listing each CDR3 protein once. The data show 1.5 million to 2 million distinct CDR3 sequences, around 36% seen once. Sequencing was done on a sample of blood. The receptors here all came from a woman younger than 45 in good health.

DNA for the CDR3: TGTGCCAGCACCATCCTCCTGCCCCAGCATTTT. Amino acid sequence: CASTILLPQHF. This chain links TRBV27 with TRBJ1-5; D remains ambiguous. Germline V gene sequence: CDR1 MNHEY, CDR2 SMNVEV (reference sequence). V lost 7 bases to trimming and J lost 9 bases, with 10 bases between them. The CDR3 runs to 11 residues.

This clonotype was seen a handful of times. The chain combines TRBV3-1 with TRBJ1-2; TRBD1 might be the D (5 bases). Germline values: CDR1 LGHDT, CDR2 YNNKEL (reference sequence). This CDR3 has 14 residues. V lost 2 bases, J lost 4 bases, and 11 bases lay in between. The CDR3 nucleotides read TGTGCCAGCAGCCAAAGGGAGGGGCTCTATGGCTACACCTTC. Its translation: CASSQREGLYGYTF.

Notes on this clonotype: At one end the junction does not follow the germline gene, possibly because of a read error. The chain links TRBV6-5 to TRBJ2-5; D may be TRBD1 or TRBD2 (5 bases each). This CDR3 has 15 residues. Germline V gives CDR1 MNHEY, CDR2 SVGAGI. DNA for the CDR3: TGTGCCAGCAAAAAATCGGCACAGAGGGAAGGGACCCGGTACTTC. Encoded protein: CASKKSAQREGTRYF.

In regard to this clonotype: This may arise from a read error, as a much more abundant clone is one base away. The chain has TRBV6-1 and TRBJ2-1; 9 nucleotides line up with TRBD1. Unmatched junction bases numbered 3, after V lost 4 bases and J lost 5 bases. CDR3 length: 14 amino acids. The germline V gene encodes CDR1 MNHNS and CDR2 SASEGT. The CDR3 nucleotides read TGTGCCAGCAGTGCCGGGACAGGGAACAATGAGCAGTTCTTC. It is translated as CASSAGTGNNEQFF.

This clonotype occurred a few times. A much larger clone lies a single base off, so this may be a read error. V gene TRBV12-3 or TRBV12-4 combines with J gene TRBJ2-5, with 9 bases that match TRBD1. V lost 6 bases and J lost 5; bases outside the gene matches: 13. The CDR3 is made up of 16 amino acids. CDR3 in DNA: TGTGCCAGCAGCAAAACCGGGACAGGGAGATGGGAGACCCAGTACTTC. Its translation is CASSKTGTGRWETQYF.

This chain joins TRBV30 and TRBJ1-2; a possible D gene is TRBD1 (5 bases). Germline V lookup: CDR1 GTSNPN, CDR2 SVGIG (reference sequence). CDR3 size: 14 residues. Trimming cost V 4 bases and J 6 bases, with 18 bases left between them. Here the CDR3 reads CAWIYLGAGDGYTF. DNA for the CDR3: TGTGCCTGGATTTACCTCGGGGCTGGGGATGGCTACACCTTC. The full variable domain, completed using reference TRBV30 and TRBJ1-2, is SQTIHQWPATLVQPVGSPLSLECTVEGTSNPNLYWYRQAAGRGLQLLFYSVGIGQISSEVPQNLSASRPQDRQFILSSKKLLLSDSGFYLCAWIYLGAGDGYTFGSGTRLTVV.

A few counts support this clonotype. V gene TRBV11-1 combines with J gene TRBJ2-7, with D perhaps given as TRBD1 or TRBD2 (6 bases each). Between the trimmed V and J ends, which lost 5 bases and 1 base, there was a span of 15 bases. The V gene's germline CDR1 is SGHAT and CDR2 FQDESV (reference sequence). CDR3 length: 15 residues. As DNA, the CDR3 is TGTGCCAGCAGCGCCCCACGGGGGCGATCCTACGAGCAGTACTTC. Amino acid sequence: CASSAPRGRSYEQYF.

Regarding this clonotype: A much bigger clone sits one base away, suggesting this may be a read error. This sequence joins TRBV20-1 and TRBJ1-1; D may be TRBD1 (6 bases). CDR3 length equals 13 residues. V was clipped by 0 bases and J by 3 bases, with 8 bases between them. Germline V lookup: CDR1 DFQATT, CDR2 SNEGSKA (reference sequence). Written as DNA, the CDR3 is TGCAGTGCTAGAGAGGACAGATACACTGAAGCTTTCTTT. Translated: CSAREDRYTEAFF.

This clonotype was seen only a few times. V and J are TRBV25-1 and TRBJ2-7; 8 nucleotides match TRBD2. This CDR3 region has 15 residues. V shed 8 bases, J shed 4 bases, and the junction held 13 bases outside the gene matches. CDR1 MGHDK and CDR2 SYGVNS come from the germline V gene. CDR3 residues: CASGPPGTRQYEQYF. CDR3 DNA sequence: TGTGCCAGCGGCCCCCCAGGGACTAGGCAATACGAGCAGTACTTC.